The rows below give T cell receptor beta chains drawn from one sample of a study of cytomegalovirus exposure and HLA in healthy donors. Clones were read by immunoSEQ multiplex PCR, and TCRdb kept only the in-frame ones, dropping some. The sample records roughly 140,000 clones, 70% to 90% being singletons. Input material: PBMCs. These receptors all come from a man aged 18 to 30 in good health and CMV-seropositive. CDR3s include the opening cysteine and the closing phenylalanine or tryptophan. Fields, in order: clone size, V gene, D gene, J gene, CDR3 protein, CDR3 DNA. The D gene is left open where the match is weak. Expanded clones are given a class, and other clones once, few, many or no size at all.

.	TRBV6-5	.	TRBJ2-6	CASSSPRSSGANVLTF	TGTGCCAGCAGTTCCCCTCGGAGCTCTGGGGCCAACGTCCTGACTTTC
.	TRBV29-1	TRBD1	TRBJ1-1	CSVENPTPGGVSDTEAFF	TGCAGCGTTGAAAACCCTACACCAGGGGGCGTGAGTGACACTGAAGCTTTCTTT
.	TRBV18	TRBD1	TRBJ2-3	CASSPTGGADTQYF	TGTGCCAGCTCACCGACAGGGGGCGCAGATACGCAGTATTTT
.	TRBV27	TRBD2	TRBJ2-3	CASSLSGLGDTQYF	TGTGCCAGCAGTTTATCCGGACTAGGAGATACGCAGTATTTT
.	TRBV19	.	TRBJ2-4	CASNSGPFGIAKNIQYF	TGTGCCAGTAATTCAGGACCATTCGGGATAGCCAAAAACATTCAGTACTTC
.	TRBV5-1	TRBD1	TRBJ2-3	CASSSPGQSTDTQYF	TGCGCCAGCAGCTCCCCGGGACAGAGCACAGATACGCAGTATTTT
.	TRBV6-1	TRBD2	TRBJ2-1	CASNQRGVSYNEQFF	TGTGCCAGCAACCAGCGGGGGGTAAGCTACAATGAGCAGTTCTTC
few	TRBV6-8	.	TRBJ1-2	CARSGYGYTF	TGTGCCAGATCAGGCTATGGCTACACCTTC
.	TRBV5-1	TRBD1	TRBJ1-2	CASSVWTGLGYGYTF	TGCGCCAGCAGCGTGTGGACAGGGCTAGGGTATGGCTACACCTTC
.	TRBV7-2	.	TRBJ2-4	CASSLTGGDIQYF	TGTGCCAGCAGCTTGACAGGAGGAGACATTCAGTACTTC
.	TRBV10-3	.	TRBJ1-1	CAISYGQLMRNTEAFF	TGTGCCATCAGCTATGGACAGCTAATGAGGAACACTGAAGCTTTCTTT
.	TRBV7-6	.	TRBJ2-7	CASSLGVGVPKQYF	TGTGCCAGCAGCTTAGGTGTAGGAGTGCCCAAGCAGTACTTC
.	TRBV6-1	TRBD2	TRBJ2-3	CASSSGGAGTDTQYF	TGTGCCAGCAGTAGCGGGGGGGCCGGAACAGATACGCAGTATTTT
once	TRBV5-6	TRBD1	TRBJ2-7	CASSPRDRGREQYF	TGTGCCAGCAGCCCCCGGGACAGGGGGCGCGAGCAGTACTTC
.	TRBV6-5	TRBD1	TRBJ1-2	CASSPGQGTRGYTF	TGTGCCAGCAGTCCGGGACAGGGGACTCGTGGCTACACCTTC
.	TRBV14	.	TRBJ2-5	CASSQGGGETQYF	TGTGCCAGCAGCCAGGGGGGAGGAGAGACCCAGTACTTC
.	TRBV7-9	.	TRBJ2-3	CASSQVSGETDTQYF	TGTGCCAGCAGCCAAGTTTCAGGGGAGACAGATACGCAGTATTTT
few	TRBV10-3	.	TRBJ2-7	CAISEDNEQYF	TGTGCCATCAGTGAGGACAACGAGCAGTACTTC
.	TRBV14	.	TRBJ1-1	CASSQAIRSEAFF	TGTGCCAGCAGCCAAGCTATACGGTCTGAAGCTTTCTTT
.	TRBV6-5	.	TRBJ2-1	CASSSDRYNEQFF	TGTGCCAGCAGTTCGGACAGATACAATGAGCAGTTCTTC
.	TRBV5-1	TRBD1	TRBJ1-2	CASSLLTGGYGYTF	TGCGCCAGCAGCCTTCTCACAGGGGGGTATGGCTACACCTTC
once	TRBV7-9	TRBD2	TRBJ2-7	CASSLSSSGVREQYF	TGTGCCAGCAGCTTATCTTCTAGCGGAGTGAGGGAGCAGTACTTC
few	TRBV5-4	TRBD1	TRBJ1-1	CASSGRQGTGTAEAFF	TGTGCCAGCAGCGGAAGACAGGGAACCGGAACGGCTGAAGCTTTCTTT